The 23 T cell receptor beta chains below all came from one sample that was sequenced in a study of cytomegalovirus exposure and HLA in healthy donors. This PCR relied on a set of 60 Vbeta primers and 13 Jbeta primers. Clones were read by immunoSEQ multiplex PCR, and TCRdb kept only the in-frame ones, dropping some. This sample carries approximately 100,000 clones, 76% of them seen once, and the ten largest clones take 9.5% to 15%. The sample consisted of PBMCs. The receptors stem from a woman between 40 and 50 years old in good health and CMV-seropositive.

This chain joins TRBV6-1 and TRBJ1-1; 11 bases line up with TRBD1. Germline CDR1 is MNHNS and CDR2 is SASEGT. V was pared by 7 bases and J by 2 bases, with 6 bases of the junction left unmatched. The CDR3 covers 15 residues. CDR3 in amino acids: CASIPWTGGNTEAFF. The CDR3 bases are TGTGCCAGCATTCCTTGGACAGGGGGCAACACTGAAGCTTTCTTT.

V and J are TRBV5-4 and TRBJ2-5; 13 bases are a match to TRBD2. Germline values: CDR1 SGHNT, CDR2 YYREEE (reference sequence). V lost 5 bases and J lost 2; bases outside the gene matches: 6. The CDR3 is made up of 16 amino acids. The CDR3 nucleotides read TGTGCCAGCAGTCGCGGACTAGCGGGGGTTCAAGAGACCCAGTACTTC. This encodes CASSRGLAGVQETQYF.

The rearrangement links TRBV19 to TRBJ1-2; 7 bases fit TRBD1. This CDR3 spans 15 amino acids. Trimming removed 3 bases from V and 4 bases from J; junction bases left unmatched: 8. CDR1 LNHDA and CDR2 SQIVND come from the germline V gene (reference sequence). Here the CDR3 DNA reads TGTGCCAGTAGTATTTTTGGGGCAGGGGGCTATGGCTACACCTTC. As protein: CASSIFGAGGYGYTF.

CDR3 region: CASSLAGQSYGYTF. The CDR3 DNA is TGTGCCAGCAGCTTGGCGGGACAGTCCTATGGCTACACCTTC. The chain recombines TRBV5-4 with TRBJ1-2, with 7 bases identical to TRBD1. V was pared by 0 bases and J by 4 bases, with 3 bases of the junction left unmatched. This CDR3 spans 14 amino acids. Germline V gene data show CDR1 as SGHNT and CDR2 as YYREEE (reference sequence).

The chain carries TRBV25-1 and TRBJ1-4; D unclear. Germline V gives CDR1 MGHDK, CDR2 SYGVNS. The CDR3 spans 15 residues. Trimming shortened V by 5 bases and J by 3 bases, and 13 bases separated the two germline ends. The CDR3 loop is CASSLRIGANEKLFF. The CDR3, as DNA: TGTGCCAGCAGTCTCCGAATCGGTGCTAATGAAAAACTGTTTTTT.

This clone was seen a few times. This rearrangement joins TRBV6-5 to TRBJ1-1; D is possibly TRBD1 (5 bases). The V end was cut by 5 bases, the J end by 3 bases, with 7 bases between. The CDR3 extends over 12 amino acids. Germline-derived CDR1 and CDR2 are MNHEY and SVGAGI. The CDR3 reads CASSRGYTEAFF. DNA of the CDR3: TGTGCCAGCAGTCGGGGGTACACTGAAGCTTTCTTT.

With respect to this clone: Other DNA sequences in the same sample also yield this CDR3. The rearrangement links TRBV5-1 to TRBJ1-5; perhaps TRBD1 as D (5 bases). This CDR3 is 15 amino acids long. CDR1 and CDR2 (germline): SGHRS, YFSETQ. V shed 0 bases and J shed 4 bases, with 11 bases lying between them. The CDR3 DNA follows: TGCGCCAGCAGCTTGGGGGCAGGGCTAAATCAGCCCCAGCATTTT. Translation: CASSLGAGLNQPQHF. Full variable domain (rest looked up from reference TRBV5-1 and TRBJ1-5): KAGVTQTPRYLIKTRGQQVTLSCSPISGHRSVSWYQQTPGQGLQFLFEYFSETQRNKGNFPGRFSGRQFSNSRSEMNVSTLELGDSALYLCASSLGAGLNQPQHFGDGTRLSIL.

The V and J genes are TRBV20-1 and TRBJ1-2; no clear D. The CDR3 totals 11 residues. Germline CDR1 and CDR2: DFQATT and SNEGSKA (reference sequence). The V and J ends lost 6 bases and 4 bases respectively, with 9 bases between them. The chain's CDR3 is CSARDGYGYTF. CDR3 in DNA: TGCAGTGCCCGGGATGGCTATGGCTACACCTTC.

The V and J genes are TRBV10-3 and TRBJ2-6; weak D call: TRBD1 (6 bases). Per germline, CDR1 ENHRY and CDR2 SYGVKD. V gave up 4 bases and J gave up 1 base, with 11 bases separating them. The CDR3 length is 16 residues. The CDR3 loop reads CAISGTDSSGANVLTF. The CDR3 DNA sequence: TGTGCCATCAGTGGGACAGACAGTTCTGGGGCCAACGTCCTGACTTTC.

With regard to this clone: In the same sample, other DNA sequences code for this CDR3. This rearrangement joins TRBV5-1 to TRBJ1-5; D perhaps matches TRBD1 (5 bases). Germline V gives CDR1 SGHRS, CDR2 YFSETQ. V was cut by 4 bases and J by 1 base, with 12 bases left in between. This CDR3 comprises 15 residues. The CDR3 nucleotides are TGCGCCAGCAGCCTCGACGGGGGGAGCAATCAGCCCCAGCATTTT. This gives the protein CASSLDGGSNQPQHF.

The chain joins TRBV5-1 to TRBJ2-1, with TRBD2 matching 10 bases. Germline lookup yields CDR1 SGHRS and CDR2 YFSETQ. The trim removed 3 bases at V and 7 bases at J, leaving 10 bases unmatched. The CDR3 sequence is 16 residues long. This chain's CDR3 is CASSSGAGGPGNEQFF. In DNA form, the CDR3 reads TGCGCCAGCAGCTCGGGAGCGGGGGGGCCGGGGAATGAGCAGTTCTTC.

The rearrangement uses TRBV29-1 and TRBJ1-5; no clear D gene. The CDR3 length is 15 residues. Between the trimmed V and J ends, which lost 4 bases and 0 bases, there was a span of 13 bases. Germline CDR1 SQVTM, CDR2 ANQGSEA. The CDR3 bases are TGCAGCGTTGTTGTGGCCGCCCCTAGCAATCAGCCCCAGCATTTT. This translates into CSVVVAAPSNQPQHF.

In its sample, this clone was seen a few times. The rearrangement uses TRBV19 and TRBJ1-1; TRBD1 is a possible D gene (5 bases). The germline V and J ends were trimmed by 6 bases and 1 base, with 12 bases remaining between them. The CDR3 extends over 14 amino acids. CDR1 is LNHDA, CDR2 SQIVND, per germline (reference sequence). For the CDR3, the DNA is TGTGCCAGTAGATGGGGGGTAGCGAACACTGAAGCTTTCTTT. This encodes CASRWGVANTEAFF.

V and J are TRBV15 and TRBJ2-7, with TRBD2 identical over 8 bases. V shed 8 bases, J shed 7 bases, and the junction held 16 bases outside the gene matches. Germline CDR1 and CDR2: LNHNV and YYDKDF (reference sequence). The CDR3 contains 15 residues. The CDR3 is CATSGGGDLFGEQYF. The DNA for the CDR3 is TGTGCCACCTCCGGGGGGGGCGACCTCTTCGGGGAGCAGTACTTC.

The V and J genes are TRBV4-2 and TRBJ1-1, with 7 bases aligning to TRBD1. The CDR3 sequence is 15 residues long. CDR1 is LGHNA and CDR2 is YNFKEQ in the germline V gene. Germline trimming cut 1 base from V and 4 bases from J; bases unmatched to any gene: 6. The CDR3 DNA reads as TGTGCCAGCAGCCAAGGACAGGGCAGGGGCACTGAAGCTTTCTTT. This gives the protein CASSQGQGRGTEAFF.

The J gene is TRBJ1-1, the V gene TRBV6-4, with D perhaps matching TRBD1 (5 bases). From germline, CDR1 is MRHNA and CDR2 SNTAGT. This CDR3 has 14 amino acids. Trimming left V 8 bases short and J 8 bases short, with 21 bases between. This CDR3 is CASQVQVEKFEAFF. The DNA of the CDR3 is TGTGCCAGCCAGGTACAGGTTGAGAAATTCGAAGCTTTCTTT.

About this clone itself: Other DNA sequences within the sample encode an identical CDR3. The rearrangement links TRBV9 to TRBJ2-5; 8 nucleotides agree with TRBD2. Germline-derived CDR1 and CDR2 are SGDLS and YYNGEE. CDR3 length: 15 amino acids. V was pared by 0 bases and J by 4 bases, with 5 bases of the junction left unmatched. The CDR3 coding sequence is TGTGCCAGCAGCGTAGCCGGGGGGGCGCGAGAGACCCAGTACTTC. This translates into CASSVAGGARETQYF. Full variable domain (rest looked up from reference TRBV9 and TRBJ2-5): DSGVTQTPKHLITATGQRVTLRCSPRSGDLSVYWYQQSLDQGLQFLIQYYNGEERAKGNILERFSAQQFPDLHSELNLSSLELGDSALYFCASSVAGGARETQYFGPGTRLLVL.

The chain's CDR3 is CASSFGLAGGFETQYF. CDR3 bases: TGCGCCAGCAGCTTCGGGCTAGCGGGGGGGTTTGAGACCCAGTACTTC. The chain uses TRBV5-1 and TRBJ2-5; the match to TRBD2 covers 12 bases. J gave up 5 bases and V 2 bases, and 7 bases lay outside the gene matches. The CDR3 totals 16 residues. In germline, CDR1 is SGHRS, CDR2 YFSETQ. Looking up the rest from reference TRBV5-1 and TRBJ2-5 gives the full variable domain: KAGVTQTPRYLIKTRGQQVTLSCSPISGHRSVSWYQQTPGQGLQFLFEYFSETQRNKGNFPGRFSGRQFSNSRSEMNVSTLELGDSALYLCASSFGLAGGFETQYFGPGTRLLVL.

The genes are TRBV5-4 and TRBJ1-2, with D maybe TRBD1 (5 bases). The CDR3 has 13 amino acids. V lost 4 bases and J lost 8, with 15 bases in between. From germline, CDR1 is SGHNT and CDR2 YYREEE (reference sequence). CDR3 in DNA: TGTGCCAGCAGCCGGGACTCCCTCGGGGGCTACACCTTC. Its translation: CASSRDSLGGYTF.

The chain uses TRBV4-1 and TRBJ1-6; TRBD1 matches at 8 bases. Per the germline V gene, CDR1 is MGHRA and CDR2 is YSYEKL. This CDR3 has 17 amino acids. With 1 base clipped from V and 10 bases from J, the junction kept 12 bases outside the gene matches. In DNA, the CDR3 is TGCGCCAGCAGCCAAGGGAGACAGGGGCCCTTTGGGTCACCCCTCCACTTT. Encoded protein: CASSQGRQGPFGSPLHF.

This clone was seen once. The chain employs TRBV30 and TRBJ1-5; tentative D call: TRBD1 (5 bases). CDR1 is GTSNPN and CDR2 is SVGIG in the germline V gene (reference sequence). Trimming took 0 bases from V and 6 from J, leaving 12 bases between them. The length of the CDR3 is 14 residues. Here the CDR3 reads CAWSVLGLGQPQHF. In DNA, the CDR3 is TGTGCCTGGAGTGTACTGGGGCTTGGTCAGCCCCAGCATTTT.

The chain links TRBV10-3 to TRBJ2-6; unclear D gene. This CDR3 region has 14 residues. Germline assignment: CDR1 ENHRY and CDR2 SYGVKD. Trimming removed 2 bases from V and 1 base from J, with 3 bases in between. The CDR3 nucleotides are TGTGCCATCAGTGAGCAGTCTGGGGCCAACGTCCTGACTTTC. It is translated as CAISEQSGANVLTF.

The chain has TRBV6-6 and TRBJ1-1, with no clear D. The CDR3 loop spans 13 amino acids. With 5 bases removed from V and 3 bases from J, the gap between germline ends came to 10 bases. Germline V gene sequence: CDR1 MNHNY, CDR2 SVGAGI (reference sequence). CDR3 residues: CASSPRRDTEAFF. In DNA, the CDR3 is TGTGCCAGCAGTCCGAGGAGGGACACTGAAGCTTTCTTT.